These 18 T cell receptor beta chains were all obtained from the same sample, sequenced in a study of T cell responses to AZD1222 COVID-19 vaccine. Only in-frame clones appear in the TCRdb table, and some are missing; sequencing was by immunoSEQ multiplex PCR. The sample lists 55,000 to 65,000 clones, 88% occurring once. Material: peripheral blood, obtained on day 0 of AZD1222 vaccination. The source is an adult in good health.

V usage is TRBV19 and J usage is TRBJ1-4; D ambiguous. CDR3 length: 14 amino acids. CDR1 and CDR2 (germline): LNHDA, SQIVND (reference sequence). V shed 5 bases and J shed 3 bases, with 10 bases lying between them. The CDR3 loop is CASSLGSSNEKLFF. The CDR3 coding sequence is TGTGCCAGTAGTCTGGGAAGCTCTAATGAAAAACTGTTTTTT.

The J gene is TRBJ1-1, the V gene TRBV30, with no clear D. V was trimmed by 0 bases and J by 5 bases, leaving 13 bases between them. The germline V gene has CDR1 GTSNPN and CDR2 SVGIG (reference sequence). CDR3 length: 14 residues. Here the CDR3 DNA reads TGTGCCTGGAGTGTAGGCACCCTCGAAACTGAAGCTTTCTTT. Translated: CAWSVGTLETEAFF.

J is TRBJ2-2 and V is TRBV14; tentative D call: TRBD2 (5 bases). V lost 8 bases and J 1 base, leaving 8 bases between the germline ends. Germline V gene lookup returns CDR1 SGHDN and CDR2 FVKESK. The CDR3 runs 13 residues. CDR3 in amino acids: CASSRGNTGELFF. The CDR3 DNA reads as TGTGCCAGCTCCCGGGGGAACACCGGGGAGCTGTTTTTT.

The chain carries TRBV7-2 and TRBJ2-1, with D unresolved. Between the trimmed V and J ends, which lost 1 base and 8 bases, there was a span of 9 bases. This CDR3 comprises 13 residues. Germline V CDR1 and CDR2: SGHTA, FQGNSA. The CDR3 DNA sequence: TGTGCCAGCAGCTTAGGGCCGTCCGATGAGCAGTTCTTC. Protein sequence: CASSLGPSDEQFF. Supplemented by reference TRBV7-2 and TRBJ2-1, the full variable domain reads GAGVSQSPSNKVTEKGKDVELRCDPISGHTALYWYRQSLGQGLEFLIYFQGNSAPDKSGLPSDRFSAERTGGSVSTLTIQRTQQEDSAVYLCASSLGPSDEQFFGPGTRLTVL.

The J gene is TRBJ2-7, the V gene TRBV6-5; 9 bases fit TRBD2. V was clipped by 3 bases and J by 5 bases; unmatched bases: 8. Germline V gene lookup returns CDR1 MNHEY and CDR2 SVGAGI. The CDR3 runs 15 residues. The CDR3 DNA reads TGTGCCAGCAGTTATTCGGGTAGCGGGAGCCACGAGCAGTACTTC. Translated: CASSYSGSGSHEQYF.

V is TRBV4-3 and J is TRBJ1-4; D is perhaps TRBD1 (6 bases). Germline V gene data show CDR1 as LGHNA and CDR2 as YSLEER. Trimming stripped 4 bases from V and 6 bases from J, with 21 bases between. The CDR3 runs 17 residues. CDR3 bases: TGCGCCAGCAGCCGCTACGGAGACGGGGGGCGAGATGAAAAACTGTTTTTT. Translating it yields CASSRYGDGGRDEKLFF.

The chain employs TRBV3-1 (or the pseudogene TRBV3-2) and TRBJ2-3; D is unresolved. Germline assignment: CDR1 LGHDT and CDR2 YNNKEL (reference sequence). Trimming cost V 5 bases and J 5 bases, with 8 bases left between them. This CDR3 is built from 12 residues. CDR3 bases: TGTGCCAGCAGCTCCTTGGGAGATACGCAGTATTTT. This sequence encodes CASSSLGDTQYF.

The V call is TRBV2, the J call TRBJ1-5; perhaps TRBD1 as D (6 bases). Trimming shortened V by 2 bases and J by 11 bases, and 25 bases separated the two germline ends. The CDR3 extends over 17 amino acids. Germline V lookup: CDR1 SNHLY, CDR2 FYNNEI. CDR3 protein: CASSENTQGSSQSAQHF. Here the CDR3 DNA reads TGTGCCAGCAGTGAAAACACACAGGGTAGTTCACAATCGGCCCAGCATTTT.

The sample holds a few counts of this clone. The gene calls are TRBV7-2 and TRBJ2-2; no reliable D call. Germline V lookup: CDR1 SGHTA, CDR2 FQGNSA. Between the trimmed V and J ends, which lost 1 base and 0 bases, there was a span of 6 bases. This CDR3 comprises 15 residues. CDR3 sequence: CASSLGATNTGELFF. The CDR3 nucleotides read TGTGCCAGCAGCTTAGGTGCTACGAACACCGGGGAGCTGTTTTTT.

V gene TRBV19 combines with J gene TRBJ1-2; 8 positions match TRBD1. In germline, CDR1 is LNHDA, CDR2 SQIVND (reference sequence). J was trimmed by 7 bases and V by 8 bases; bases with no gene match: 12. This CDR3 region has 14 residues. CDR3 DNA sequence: TGTGCCAGTGGACAGACAGGGGAAAGATCTGGCTACACCTTC. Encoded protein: CASGQTGERSGYTF. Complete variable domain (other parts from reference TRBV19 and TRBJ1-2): DGGITQSPKYLFRKEGQNVTLSCEQNLNHDAMYWYRQDPGQGLRLIYYSQIVNDFQKGDIAEGYSVSREKKESFPLTVTSAQKNPTAFYLCASGQTGERSGYTFGSGTRLTVV.

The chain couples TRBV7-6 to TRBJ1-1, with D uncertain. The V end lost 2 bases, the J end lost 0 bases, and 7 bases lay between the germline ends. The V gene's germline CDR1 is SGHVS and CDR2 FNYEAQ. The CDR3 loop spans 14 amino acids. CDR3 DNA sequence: TGTGCCAGCAGCTTAAGAGGGATGAACACTGAAGCTTTCTTT. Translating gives CASSLRGMNTEAFF. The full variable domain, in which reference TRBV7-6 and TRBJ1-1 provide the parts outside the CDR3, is GAGVSQSPRYKVTKRGQDVALRCDPISGHVSLYWYRQALGQGPEFLTYFNYEAQQDKSGLPNDRFSAERPEGSISTLTIQRTEQRDSAMYRCASSLRGMNTEAFFGQGTRLTVV.

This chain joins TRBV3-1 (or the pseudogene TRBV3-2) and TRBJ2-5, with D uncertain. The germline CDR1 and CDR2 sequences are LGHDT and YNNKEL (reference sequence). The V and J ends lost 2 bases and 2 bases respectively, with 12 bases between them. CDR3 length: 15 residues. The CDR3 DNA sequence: TGTGCCAGCAGCCAATCCCTGATCTTGCAAGAGACCCAGTACTTC. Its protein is CASSQSLILQETQYF.

CDR3 sequence: CAWSPRGAYTGELFF. The DNA for the CDR3 is TGTGCCTGGAGCCCCAGGGGGGCCTACACCGGGGAGCTGTTTTTT. V usage is TRBV30 and J usage is TRBJ2-2; a possible D gene is TRBD1 (7 bases). The ends were cut back, 3 bases at V and 3 bases at J, with 14 bases in the middle. CDR1 and CDR2 from the germline V gene are GTSNPN and SVGIG (reference sequence). The CDR3 sequence is 15 residues long.

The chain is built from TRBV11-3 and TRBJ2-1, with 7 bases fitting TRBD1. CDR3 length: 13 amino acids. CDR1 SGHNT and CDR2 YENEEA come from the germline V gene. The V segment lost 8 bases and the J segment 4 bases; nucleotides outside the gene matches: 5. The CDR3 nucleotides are TGTGCCAGCGCTGGGACAGCGTACAATGAGCAGTTCTTC. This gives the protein CASAGTAYNEQFF. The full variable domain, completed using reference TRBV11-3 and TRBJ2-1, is EAGVVQSPRYKIIEKKQPVAFWCNPISGHNTLYWYLQNLGQGPELLIRYENEEAVDDSQLPKDRFSAERLKGVDSTLKIQPAELGDSAVYLCASAGTAYNEQFFGPGTRLTVL.

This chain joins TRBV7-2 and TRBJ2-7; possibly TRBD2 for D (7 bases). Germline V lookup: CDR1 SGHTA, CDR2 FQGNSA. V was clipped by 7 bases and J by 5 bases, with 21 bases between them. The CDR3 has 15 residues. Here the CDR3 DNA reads TGTGCCAGCACCCCGGCCCGGGGGGCAGTTGACGAGCAGTACTTC. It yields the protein CASTPARGAVDEQYF. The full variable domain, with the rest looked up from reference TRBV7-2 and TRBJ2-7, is GAGVSQSPSNKVTEKGKDVELRCDPISGHTALYWYRQSLGQGLEFLIYFQGNSAPDKSGLPSDRFSAERTGGSVSTLTIQRTQQEDSAVYLCASTPARGAVDEQYFGPGTRLTVT.

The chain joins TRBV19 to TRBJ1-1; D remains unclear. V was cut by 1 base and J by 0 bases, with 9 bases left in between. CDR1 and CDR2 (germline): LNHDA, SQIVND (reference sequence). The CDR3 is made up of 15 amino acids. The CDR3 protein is CASSIGPDMNTEAFF. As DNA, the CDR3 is TGTGCCAGTAGTATAGGTCCAGATATGAACACTGAAGCTTTCTTT. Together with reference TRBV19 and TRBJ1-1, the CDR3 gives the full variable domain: DGGITQSPKYLFRKEGQNVTLSCEQNLNHDAMYWYRQDPGQGLRLIYYSQIVNDFQKGDIAEGYSVSREKKESFPLTVTSAQKNPTAFYLCASSIGPDMNTEAFFGQGTRLTVV.

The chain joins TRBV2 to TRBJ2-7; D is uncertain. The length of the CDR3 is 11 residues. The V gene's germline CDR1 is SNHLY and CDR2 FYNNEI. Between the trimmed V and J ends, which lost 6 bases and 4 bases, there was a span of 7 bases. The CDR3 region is CASRIGYEQYF. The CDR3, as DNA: TGTGCCAGCAGAATTGGATACGAGCAGTACTTC. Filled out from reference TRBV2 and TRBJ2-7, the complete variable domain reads EPEVTQTPSHQVTQMGQEVILRCVPISNHLYFYWYRQILGQKVEFLVSFYNNEISEKSEIFDDQFSVERPDGSNFTLKIRSTKLEDSAMYFCASRIGYEQYFGPGTRLTVT.

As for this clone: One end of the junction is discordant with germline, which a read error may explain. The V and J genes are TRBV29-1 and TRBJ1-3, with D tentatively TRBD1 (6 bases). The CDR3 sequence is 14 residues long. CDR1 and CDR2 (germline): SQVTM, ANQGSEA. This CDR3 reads CSVEAPGQPNTIYF. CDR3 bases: TGCAGCGTCGAAGCCCCGGGACAACCGAACACCATATATTTT.